This passage covers 4 T cell receptor beta chains from one sample sequenced in a study of T cells in Graves' hyperthyroidism and ophthalmopathy. TCR beta CDR3 regions were amplified from RNA. The HTBI primer set was used in a first-round RT-PCR of the TCR CDR3. TCRdb ran MiXCR on the multiplex PCR reads and lists one entry per CDR3 protein. The table includes roughly 650,000 distinct CDR3 sequences, approximately 15% detected once. The sequenced sample was blood. These receptor sequences come from a woman aged 40 to 50 with Graves' ophthalmopathy.

Many counts were recorded for this clonotype. This chain connects TRBV2 to TRBJ2-1, with D tentatively TRBD1 (6 bases). The CDR3 is 13 amino acids. Trimming removed 7 bases at V and 3 bases at J, with 10 bases between. Germline CDR1 and CDR2: SNHLY and FYNNEI. The CDR3 DNA reads TGTGCCAGCACCGTACAGGGCTACAATGAGCAGTTCTTC. Protein: CASTVQGYNEQFF.

This clonotype showed up just a few times. The chain employs TRBV6-2 or TRBV6-3 and TRBJ2-7; 14 bases fit TRBD2. Germline lookup yields CDR1 MNHEY and CDR2 SVGEGT. CDR3 length: 17 amino acids. V was pared by 7 bases and J by 0 bases, with 8 bases of the junction left unmatched. The CDR3 coding sequence is TGTGCCAGCATGCCGGGACTAGCGGGAGTTCTCTCCTACGAGCAGTACTTC. Its translation: CASMPGLAGVLSYEQYF.

This clonotype was seen many times. The J gene is TRBJ1-2, the V gene TRBV12-3 or TRBV12-4; a possible D gene is TRBD1 (5 bases). The CDR3 length is 14 residues. The V end was cut by 1 base, the J end by 0 bases, with 6 bases between. Written as DNA, the CDR3 is TGTGCCAGCAGTTTAGGGGACCCTAACTATGGCTACACCTTC. This encodes CASSLGDPNYGYTF.

For this clonotype: A read error is possible here, since a much larger clone lies one base away. The chain carries TRBV20-1 and TRBJ1-1; D is undetermined. The CDR3 loop spans 13 amino acids. The V gene's germline CDR1 is DFQATT and CDR2 SNEGSKA (reference sequence). The CDR3: CSACGNMNTKAFF. In nucleotides, the CDR3 is TGCAGTGCCTGTGGGAATATGAACACTAAAGCTTTCTTT.